This TCR beta chain came from a study of spatial heterogeneity in lung cancer. As for the study in general: Roughly two years after resection was the median timing of the follow-up PBMC samples, which were sequenced when available. Consistent detection of more beta-chain than alpha-chain sequences was observed. For the average unique TCR and UMI combination, more than 8.5 occurrences appeared in raw reads.

Time point here: blood at routine non-recurrence follow-up after resection. Whole RNA obtained from tumor, nontumor lung or frozen PBMC underwent sequencing without sorting. The table lists this clonotype with many counts. TCRdb called the 5' RACE reads again in MiXCR, with one record for every CDR3 protein. In the table there are 55,000 to 75,000 distinct CDR3 sequences, 7.5% to 10% of which are singletons. The germline gives CDR1 LGHNA, CDR2 YNFKEQ. This CDR3 contains 15 residues. V lost 0 bases, J lost 4 bases, and 13 bases lay in between. Material: PBMCs, obtained at follow-up. This sequence joins TRBV4-2 and TRBJ2-7; D might be TRBD2 (6 bases). The receptor's source is a female donor with early-stage non-small cell lung cancer. The CDR3 is CASSQERDSYYEQYF. DNA for the CDR3: TGTGCCAGCAGCCAAGAACGGGACTCTTATTACGAGCAGTACTTC.